The 28 T cell receptor beta chains in this list originate from one sample, sequenced in a study of blood T cell repertoires in COVID-19. TCRdb keeps only in-frame clones here, not all; method: immunoSEQ multiplex PCR. The sample yields a few hundred thousand clones, about 90% seen once. The sample consisted of peripheral blood. These receptor sequences come from a young woman with COVID-19, enrolled during active disease.

The V and J genes are TRBV24-1 and TRBJ1-5, with a tentative D call TRBD1 (5 bases). Trimming left V 5 bases short and J 5 bases short, with 15 bases between. CDR1 is KGHDR and CDR2 is SFDVKD in the germline V gene. This CDR3 spans 15 amino acids. The CDR3: CATSGLGTSDQPQHF. As DNA, the CDR3 is TGTGCCACCAGTGGCCTAGGGACTTCGGATCAGCCCCAGCATTTT.

V and J are TRBV6-2 or TRBV6-3 and TRBJ2-5, with a possible D match to TRBD2 (6 bases). V lost 0 bases, J lost 1 base, and 12 bases lay in between. The CDR3 sequence is 16 residues long. Germline V gives CDR1 MNHEY, CDR2 SVGEGT. CDR3 residues: CASSYSIGSGQETQYF. The CDR3 coding sequence is TGTGCCAGCAGTTACTCGATCGGGAGCGGCCAAGAGACCCAGTACTTC.

The chain joins TRBV6-5 to TRBJ2-7, with a tentative D call TRBD1 (5 bases). CDR1 is MNHEY, CDR2 SVGAGI, per germline. The V and J ends lost 0 bases and 4 bases respectively, with 10 bases between them. CDR3 length equals 14 residues. CDR3 protein: CASSYSAGWYEQYF. The CDR3 DNA is TGTGCCAGCAGTTACTCGGCAGGGTGGTACGAGCAGTACTTC.

This chain joins TRBV11-3 and TRBJ2-1; 7 positions agree with TRBD1. Germline values: CDR1 SGHNT, CDR2 YENEEA. This CDR3 contains 14 residues. J was trimmed by 9 bases and V by 4 bases; bases with no gene match: 9. The CDR3 sequence: CASSSRTGLSEQFF. CDR3 DNA sequence: TGTGCCAGCAGCTCGCGGACAGGCCTTTCTGAGCAGTTCTTC.

V and J are TRBV5-1 and TRBJ1-4, with TRBD1 matching over 8 bases. Looked up from germline, CDR1 is SGHRS and CDR2 is YFSETQ. This CDR3 is 16 amino acids long. Trimming at V came to 4 bases and at J to 7 bases, leaving 12 bases not matched to a gene. CDR3 bases: TGCGCCAGCAGCCAATCTACACAGGGGGAGGGTGAAAAACTGTTTTTT. Translating gives CASSQSTQGEGEKLFF.

This sequence joins TRBV5-1 and TRBJ2-5; TRBD2 matches at 10 bases. This CDR3 region has 15 residues. Germline V lookup: CDR1 SGHRS, CDR2 YFSETQ. The ends lost 7 bases at V and 5 bases at J; junction bases unmatched: 11. CDR3 region: CASGSGRPTEETQYF. The DNA for the CDR3 is TGCGCCAGCGGTAGCGGGAGGCCCACCGAGGAGACCCAGTACTTC. Full variable domain (rest looked up from reference TRBV5-1 and TRBJ2-5): KAGVTQTPRYLIKTRGQQVTLSCSPISGHRSVSWYQQTPGQGLQFLFEYFSETQRNKGNFPGRFSGRQFSNSRSEMNVSTLELGDSALYLCASGSGRPTEETQYFGPGTRLLVL.

This chain connects TRBV2 to TRBJ2-7, with 7 bases fitting TRBD1. Germline V gene data show CDR1 as SNHLY and CDR2 as FYNNEI. V shed 6 bases, J shed 2 bases, and the junction held 7 bases outside the gene matches. This CDR3 is 14 amino acids long. This CDR3 is CASRQGPRAYEQYV. Here the CDR3 DNA reads TGTGCCAGCAGACAGGGGCCAAGGGCCTACGAGCAGTACGTC.

V is TRBV2 and J is TRBJ2-3, with 10 nucleotides matching TRBD2. Germline-derived CDR1 and CDR2 are SNHLY and FYNNEI. J gave up 0 bases and V 6 bases, and 6 bases lay outside the gene matches. This CDR3 is built from 16 residues. The CDR3 DNA reads as TGTGCCAGCAGCGCGACTAGCGGGCGAAGCACAGATACGCAGTATTTT. Translation: CASSATSGRSTDTQYF. The full variable domain, completed using reference TRBV2 and TRBJ2-3, is EPEVTQTPSHQVTQMGQEVILRCVPISNHLYFYWYRQILGQKVEFLVSFYNNEISEKSEIFDDQFSVERPDGSNFTLKIRSTKLEDSAMYFCASSATSGRSTDTQYFGPGTRLTVL.

This chain joins TRBV11-2 and TRBJ1-1, with no clear D. The CDR3 totals 13 residues. The V and J ends lost 5 bases and 5 bases respectively, with 12 bases between them. Germline V gives CDR1 SGHAT, CDR2 FQNNGV. CDR3 nucleotide sequence: TGTGCCAGCAGCCTCGGGTTCCCGACTGAAGCTTTCTTT. This codes for CASSLGFPTEAFF.

V is TRBV6-1 and J is TRBJ2-2; 7 bases are shared with TRBD2. Germline V gene sequence: CDR1 MNHNS, CDR2 SASEGT. V was clipped by 0 bases and J by 7 bases; unmatched bases: 5. This CDR3 region has 15 residues. CDR3 bases: TGTGCCAGCAGTGAAGCTAAGGGAGGGTACGGGGAGCTGTTTTTT. Translated, it gives CASSEAKGGYGELFF.

J is TRBJ2-3 and V is TRBV27; TRBD1 might be the D (5 bases). V was shortened by 6 bases and J by 0 bases, with 13 bases between the two germline ends. This CDR3 spans 15 amino acids. CDR1 is MNHEY, CDR2 SMNVEV, per germline (reference sequence). The CDR3 spells CASRKGAYSTDTQYF. CDR3 in DNA: TGTGCCAGCAGAAAAGGGGCCTATAGCACAGATACGCAGTATTTT.

In its sample, this clone was seen once. The rearrangement uses TRBV10-1 and TRBJ2-3, with a weak D call TRBD2 (5 bases). V was clipped by 2 bases and J by 6 bases, with 15 bases between them. Germline lookup yields CDR1 WNHNN and CDR2 SYGVQD (reference sequence). This CDR3 region has 15 residues. CDR3 coding DNA: TGCGCCAGCAGTGAGACGTCGGGGTCGGAGGATACGCAGTATTTT. Protein: CASSETSGSEDTQYF.

This chain links TRBV5-1 with TRBJ2-7, with 9 bases lining up with TRBD1. The CDR3 loop spans 15 amino acids. The trim removed 2 bases at V and 4 bases at J, leaving 7 bases unmatched. From germline, CDR1 is SGHRS and CDR2 YFSETQ. CDR3 DNA sequence: TGCGCCAGCAGCTTTGAACCGGGACAGGGTTACGAGCAGTACTTC. This encodes CASSFEPGQGYEQYF.

The chain joins TRBV5-1 to TRBJ2-2; 8 positions agree with TRBD1. This CDR3 has 15 residues. J gave up 7 bases and V 3 bases, and 8 bases lay outside the gene matches. Germline V CDR1 and CDR2: SGHRS, YFSETQ. Here the CDR3 reads CASSSNRGDGGELFF. CDR3 bases: TGCGCCAGCAGCTCAAACAGGGGGGACGGCGGGGAGCTGTTTTTT.

This clone appeared a few times. V gene TRBV20-1 combines with J gene TRBJ1-4; D unclear. The CDR3 has 13 amino acids. Germline lookup yields CDR1 DFQATT and CDR2 SNEGSKA (reference sequence). V gave up 3 bases and J gave up 4 bases, with 9 bases separating them. The CDR3 protein is CSASMAVNEKLFF. The DNA for the CDR3 is TGCAGTGCTAGTATGGCCGTTAATGAAAAACTGTTTTTT.

The CDR3 region has the DNA TGTGCCATCAGTACCGGGACTAGCGGGAGAAGCACAGATACGCAGTATTTT. Residues: CAISTGTSGRSTDTQYF. The chain combines TRBV10-3 with TRBJ2-3; TRBD2 matches 14 bases. V lost 5 bases and J lost 0; bases outside the gene matches: 4. Germline loops: CDR1 ENHRY, CDR2 SYGVKD. The CDR3 contains 17 residues.

V is TRBV4-3 and J is TRBJ2-3; the match to TRBD1 covers 9 bases. The J segment lost 5 bases and the V segment lost 3 bases, leaving 12 bases of the junction unmatched. CDR3 length: 17 amino acids. Germline V gene lookup returns CDR1 LGHNA and CDR2 YSLEER. CDR3 sequence reads: CASSQEIQGALVDTQYF. DNA for the CDR3: TGCGCCAGCAGCCAGGAAATACAGGGGGCTCTCGTAGATACGCAGTATTTT.

This rearrangement joins TRBV5-1 to TRBJ2-7, with TRBD2 as a possible D gene (5 bases). Per the germline V gene, CDR1 is SGHRS and CDR2 is YFSETQ. The V and J ends lost 4 bases and 5 bases respectively, with 16 bases between them. CDR3 length: 14 residues. The CDR3 loop is CASSGIKGGHEQYF. The DNA for the CDR3 is TGCGCCAGCAGCGGCATCAAGGGCGGGCACGAGCAGTACTTC.

The V call is TRBV11-2, the J call TRBJ1-1, with D hard to call. V was shortened by 0 bases and J by 1 base, with 6 bases between the two germline ends. CDR1 is SGHAT, CDR2 FQNNGV, per germline. The CDR3 consists of 14 residues. The DNA of the CDR3 is TGTGCCAGCAGCTTAGAGTCGGGGAACACTGAAGCTTTCTTT. It is translated as CASSLESGNTEAFF. The variable domain in full, with the rest retrieved from reference TRBV11-2 and TRBJ1-1, is EAGVAQSPRYKIIEKRQSVAFWCNPISGHATLYWYQQILGQGPKLLIQFQNNGVVDDSQLPKDRFSAERLKGVDSTLKIQPAKLEDSAVYLCASSLESGNTEAFFGQGTRLTVV.

The rearrangement joins TRBV19 to TRBJ1-2, with 8 bases identical to TRBD1. The CDR3 sequence is 14 residues long. CDR1 is LNHDA, CDR2 SQIVND, per germline (reference sequence). The trim removed 7 bases at V and 4 bases at J, leaving 8 bases unmatched. Here the CDR3 reads CASTPDRDVYGYTF. Written as DNA, the CDR3 is TGTGCCAGTACCCCGGACAGGGATGTCTATGGCTACACCTTC.

The chain employs TRBV19 and TRBJ1-5, with 7 nucleotides matching TRBD1. The CDR3 length is 13 residues. Trimming took 0 bases from V and 11 from J; bases not matched to a gene: 4. CDR1 and CDR2 from the germline V gene are LNHDA and SQIVND (reference sequence). CDR3: CASSIERQGTQHF. CDR3 nucleotide sequence: TGTGCCAGTAGTATAGAAAGACAGGGCACCCAGCATTTT.

This CDR3 is CATSDPVRGYGYTF. Written as DNA, the CDR3 is TGTGCCACCAGTGACCCGGTGAGGGGGTACGGCTACACCTTC. The V gene is TRBV24-1, the J gene TRBJ1-2, with a possible D match to TRBD1 (6 bases). The CDR3 has 14 amino acids. In germline, CDR1 is KGHDR, CDR2 SFDVKD. Trimming removed 4 bases at V and 8 bases at J, with 16 bases between.

The rearrangement uses TRBV2 and TRBJ1-5; D is ambiguous. Germline V gene data show CDR1 as SNHLY and CDR2 as FYNNEI. V was trimmed by 1 base and J by 7 bases, leaving 17 bases between them. The CDR3 is made up of 16 amino acids. The CDR3 loop reads CASSEGGGGMGQPQHF. CDR3 DNA: TGTGCCAGCAGTGAAGGGGGTGGAGGGATGGGACAGCCCCAGCATTTT.

The chain recombines TRBV11-2 with TRBJ1-3, with D possibly being TRBD1 (6 bases). From germline, CDR1 is SGHAT and CDR2 FQNNGV. V lost 4 bases, J lost 4 bases, and 11 bases lay in between. The CDR3 totals 14 residues. CDR3 nucleotides: TGTGCCAGCAGCTACGGGACAAAAGGAAACACCATATATTTT. Its translation is CASSYGTKGNTIYF.

The chain has TRBV11-1 and TRBJ2-5, with 8 bases lining up with TRBD1. Germline CDR1 is SGHAT and CDR2 is FQDESV (reference sequence). The V and J ends lost 4 bases and 3 bases, in that order; junction bases with no gene match: 7. This CDR3 has 15 amino acids. The CDR3 DNA reads as TGTGCCAGCAGCTCGCCGAGGGACAGGAAAGAGACCCAGTACTTC. This sequence encodes CASSSPRDRKETQYF.

The V call is TRBV5-1, the J call TRBJ2-1; D gene uncertain. The CDR3 totals 15 residues. The germline V and J ends were trimmed by 0 bases and 2 bases, with 9 bases remaining between them. CDR1 and CDR2 (germline): SGHRS, YFSETQ. CDR3 sequence (DNA): TGCGCCAGCAGCTTGGGTGACACTCCCTACAATGAGCAGTTCTTC. Translated: CASSLGDTPYNEQFF. The full variable domain, with the rest looked up from reference TRBV5-1 and TRBJ2-1, is KAGVTQTPRYLIKTRGQQVTLSCSPISGHRSVSWYQQTPGQGLQFLFEYFSETQRNKGNFPGRFSGRQFSNSRSEMNVSTLELGDSALYLCASSLGDTPYNEQFFGPGTRLTVL.

The chain links TRBV2 to TRBJ1-3; D not certain. The CDR3 covers 16 residues. Germline assignment: CDR1 SNHLY and CDR2 FYNNEI. V lost 7 bases to trimming and J lost 0 bases, with 16 bases between them. CDR3 loop: CASNRGAGFSGNTIYF. In nucleotides, the CDR3 is TGTGCCAGCAACCGGGGAGCCGGATTCTCTGGAAACACCATATATTTT.

This chain connects TRBV9 to TRBJ2-1; D not certain. Germline assignment: CDR1 SGDLS and CDR2 YYNGEE. Deletions cut 0 bases from V and 0 bases from J, with 10 bases between. CDR3 size: 16 residues. The CDR3 region is CASSVGRSSSYNEQFF. CDR3 DNA sequence: TGTGCCAGCAGCGTAGGACGTAGCAGCTCCTACAATGAGCAGTTCTTC.